This TCR beta chain stems from a study of blood T cell repertoires in COVID-19. Germline V lookup: CDR1 SNHLY, CDR2 FYNNEI. This CDR3 is built from 14 residues. Trimming cost V 2 bases and J 4 bases, with 11 bases left between them. The sample holds one count of this clone. Clones were read by immunoSEQ multiplex PCR, and TCRdb kept only the in-frame ones, dropping some. The sample lists over 55,000 clones; 80% to 90% were seen once. The chain uses TRBV2 and TRBJ1-2; no definite D call. Sequencing input: peripheral blood. The TCR originated in a man over 45 with active COVID-19. Written as DNA, the CDR3 is TGTGCCAGCAGTGAAACTGGCGGCTCCTATGGCTACACCTTC. Its translation: CASSETGGSYGYTF.